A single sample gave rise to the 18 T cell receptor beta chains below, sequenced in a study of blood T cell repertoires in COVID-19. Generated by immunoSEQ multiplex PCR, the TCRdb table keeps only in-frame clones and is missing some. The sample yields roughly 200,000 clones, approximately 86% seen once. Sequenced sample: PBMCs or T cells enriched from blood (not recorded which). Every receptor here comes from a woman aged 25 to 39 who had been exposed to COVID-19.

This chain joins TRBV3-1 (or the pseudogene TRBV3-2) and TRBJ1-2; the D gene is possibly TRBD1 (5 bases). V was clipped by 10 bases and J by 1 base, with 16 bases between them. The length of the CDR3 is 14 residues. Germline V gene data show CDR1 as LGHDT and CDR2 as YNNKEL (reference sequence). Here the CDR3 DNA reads TGTGCCACTCACCCTACAGGCGGTAACTATGGCTACACCTTC. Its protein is CATHPTGGNYGYTF.

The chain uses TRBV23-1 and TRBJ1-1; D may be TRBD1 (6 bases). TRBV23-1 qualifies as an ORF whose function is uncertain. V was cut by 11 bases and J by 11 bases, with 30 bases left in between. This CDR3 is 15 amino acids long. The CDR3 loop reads CAPSPYPTGRSRAFF. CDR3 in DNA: TGCGCCCCAAGTCCGTATCCCACAGGGAGAAGTAGGGCTTTCTTT.

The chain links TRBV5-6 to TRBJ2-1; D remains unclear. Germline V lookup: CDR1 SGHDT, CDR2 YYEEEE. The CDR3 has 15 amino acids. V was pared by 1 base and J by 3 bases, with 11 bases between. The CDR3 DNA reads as TGTGCCAGCAGCTTGTACCAGGCTGGCTACAATGAGCAGTTCTTC. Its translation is CASSLYQAGYNEQFF.

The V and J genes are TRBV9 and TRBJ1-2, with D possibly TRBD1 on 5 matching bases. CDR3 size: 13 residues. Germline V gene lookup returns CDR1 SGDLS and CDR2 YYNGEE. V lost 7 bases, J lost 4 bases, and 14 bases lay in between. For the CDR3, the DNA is TGTGCCAGCGTCGGGGGGAAGGTCTATGGCTACACCTTC. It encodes CASVGGKVYGYTF.

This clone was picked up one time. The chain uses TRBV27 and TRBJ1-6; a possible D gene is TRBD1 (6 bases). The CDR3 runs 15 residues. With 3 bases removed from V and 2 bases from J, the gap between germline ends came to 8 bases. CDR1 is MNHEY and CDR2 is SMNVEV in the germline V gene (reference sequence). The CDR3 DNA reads TGTGCCAGCAGTTTCAGGGGCGCCTATAATTCACCCCTCCACTTT. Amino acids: CASSFRGAYNSPLHF.

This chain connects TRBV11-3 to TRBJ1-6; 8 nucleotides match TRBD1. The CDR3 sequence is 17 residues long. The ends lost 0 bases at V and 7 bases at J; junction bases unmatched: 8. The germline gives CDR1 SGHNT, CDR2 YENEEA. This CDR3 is CASSLDGRDRGNSPLHF. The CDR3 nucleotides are TGTGCCAGCAGCTTAGATGGACGAGACAGGGGCAATTCACCCCTCCACTTT.

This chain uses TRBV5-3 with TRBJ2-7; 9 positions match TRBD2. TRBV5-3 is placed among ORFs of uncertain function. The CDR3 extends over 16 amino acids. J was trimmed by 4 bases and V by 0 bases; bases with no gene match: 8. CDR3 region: CARSLVSSGVAYEQYF. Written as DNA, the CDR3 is TGTGCCAGAAGCTTGGTTTCTAGCGGGGTCGCTTACGAGCAGTACTTC.

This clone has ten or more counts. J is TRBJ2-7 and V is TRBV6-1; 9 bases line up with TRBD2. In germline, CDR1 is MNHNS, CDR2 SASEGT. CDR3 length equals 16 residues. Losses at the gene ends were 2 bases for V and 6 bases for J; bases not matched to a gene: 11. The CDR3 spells CASSETLVAGVREQYF. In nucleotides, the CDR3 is TGTGCCAGCAGTGAAACCTTGGTAGCGGGGGTTCGCGAGCAGTACTTC.

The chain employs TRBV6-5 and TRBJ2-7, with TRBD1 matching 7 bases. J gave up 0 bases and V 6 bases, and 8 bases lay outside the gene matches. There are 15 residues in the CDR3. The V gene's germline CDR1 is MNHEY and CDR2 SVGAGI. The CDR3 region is CASRTRDSISYEQYF. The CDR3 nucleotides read TGTGCCAGCAGGACCCGGGACAGCATCTCCTACGAGCAGTACTTC.

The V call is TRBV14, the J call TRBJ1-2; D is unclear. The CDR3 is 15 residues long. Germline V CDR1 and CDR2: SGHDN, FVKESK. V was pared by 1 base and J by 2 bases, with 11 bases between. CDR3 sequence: CASSQGSRGNYGYTF. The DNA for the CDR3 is TGTGCCAGCAGCCAAGGATCCCGGGGAAACTATGGCTACACCTTC.

The CDR3 loop is CSVDLLGGSIEYYGYTF. CDR3 coding DNA: TGCAGCGTAGACCTTTTAGGGGGCTCCATAGAGTACTATGGCTACACCTTC. The rearrangement links TRBV29-1 to TRBJ1-2; 7 nucleotides agree with TRBD1. Germline V CDR1 and CDR2: SQVTM, ANQGSEA. V lost 6 bases and J lost 3; bases outside the gene matches: 19. The CDR3 consists of 17 residues.

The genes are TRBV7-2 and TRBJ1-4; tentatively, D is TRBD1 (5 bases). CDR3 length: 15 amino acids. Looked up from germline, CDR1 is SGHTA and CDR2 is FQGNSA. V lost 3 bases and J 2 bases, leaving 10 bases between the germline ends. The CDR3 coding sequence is TGTGCCAGCAGCTTCTGGCGGGGCACTAATGAAAAACTGTTTTTT. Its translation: CASSFWRGTNEKLFF.

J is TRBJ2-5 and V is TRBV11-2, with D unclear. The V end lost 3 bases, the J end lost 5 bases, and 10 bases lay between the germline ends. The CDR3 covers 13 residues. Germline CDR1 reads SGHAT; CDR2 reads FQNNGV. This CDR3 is CASSFSGTETQYF. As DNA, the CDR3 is TGTGCCAGCAGCTTTTCGGGTACCGAGACCCAGTACTTC.

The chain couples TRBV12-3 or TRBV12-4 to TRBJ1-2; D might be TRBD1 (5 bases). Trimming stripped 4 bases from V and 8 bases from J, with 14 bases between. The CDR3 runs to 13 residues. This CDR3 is CASSSGTAGGYTF. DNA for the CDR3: TGTGCCAGCAGTTCCGGGACGGCGGGGGGCTACACCTTC.

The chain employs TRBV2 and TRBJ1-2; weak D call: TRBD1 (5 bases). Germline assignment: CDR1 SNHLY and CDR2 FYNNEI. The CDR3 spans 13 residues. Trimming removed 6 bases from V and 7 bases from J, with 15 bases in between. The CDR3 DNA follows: TGTGCCAGCAGCGCGGACATCGCCCCTGGCTACACCTTC. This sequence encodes CASSADIAPGYTF.

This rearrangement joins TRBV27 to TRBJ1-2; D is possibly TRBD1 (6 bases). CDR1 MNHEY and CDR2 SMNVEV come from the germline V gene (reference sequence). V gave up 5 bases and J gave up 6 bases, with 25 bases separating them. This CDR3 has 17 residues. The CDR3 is CASSLQGLGGLRDGYTF. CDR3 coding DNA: TGTGCCAGCAGTCTCCAAGGGCTGGGGGGGCTTCGGGATGGCTACACCTTC.

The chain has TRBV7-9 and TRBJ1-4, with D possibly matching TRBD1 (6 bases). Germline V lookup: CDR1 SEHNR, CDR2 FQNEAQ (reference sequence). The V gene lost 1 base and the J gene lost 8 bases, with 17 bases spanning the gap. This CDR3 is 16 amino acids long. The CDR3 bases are TGTGCCAGCAGCTTAGGATCGACAGGTCCTCAGGAAAAACTGTTTTTT. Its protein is CASSLGSTGPQEKLFF.

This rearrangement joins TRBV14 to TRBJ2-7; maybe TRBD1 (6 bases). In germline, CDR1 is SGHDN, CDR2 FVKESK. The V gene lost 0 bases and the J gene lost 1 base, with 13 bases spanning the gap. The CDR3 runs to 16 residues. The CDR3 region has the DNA TGTGCCAGCAGCCAAGATGGGCAGACAGGTTCCTACGAGCAGTACTTC. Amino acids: CASSQDGQTGSYEQYF.